The 30 T cell receptor beta chains reported below all come from one sample, sequenced in a study of blood T cell repertoires in COVID-19. TCRdb's table, derived via immunoSEQ multiplex PCR, lists solely in-frame clones and lacks some. The sample yields approximately 220,000 clones, around 84% seen once. Sequencing was done on a sample of peripheral blood. These receptors all stem from a man aged 45-65 years who had recovered from COVID-19.

This rearrangement joins TRBV2 to TRBJ1-5; 8 nucleotides line up with TRBD1. V lost 4 bases, J lost 2 bases, and 1 base stayed unmatched. Germline V gene sequence: CDR1 SNHLY, CDR2 FYNNEI. This CDR3 has 14 residues. CDR3 residues: CASSVQGGNQPQHF. DNA for the CDR3: TGTGCCAGCAGTGTACAGGGGGGCAATCAGCCCCAGCATTTT.

The chain employs TRBV6-1 and TRBJ2-1; 9 positions agree with TRBD2. The J segment lost 4 bases and the V segment lost 0 bases, leaving 7 bases of the junction unmatched. The CDR3 extends over 17 amino acids. Looked up from germline, CDR1 is MNHNS and CDR2 is SASEGT. The CDR3: CASSEALAGGAYNEQFF. The CDR3, as DNA: TGTGCCAGCAGTGAAGCGTTGGCGGGAGGGGCGTACAATGAGCAGTTCTTC.

This clone has more than one count but fewer than ten. An end of the junction does not agree with germline; a read error may underlie this. The gene calls are TRBV5-3 and TRBJ2-7; D possibly corresponds to TRBD1 (6 bases). TRBV5-3 is filed as an ORF, its function uncertain. This CDR3 is built from 10 residues. The CDR3: CARSLAGDIF. DNA of the CDR3: TGTGCCAGAAGCTTGGCCGGGGACATCTTC.

The rearrangement uses TRBV4-2 and TRBJ2-7; D is perhaps TRBD2 (6 bases). Germline V lookup: CDR1 LGHNA, CDR2 YNFKEQ. This CDR3 comprises 15 residues. V was shortened by 5 bases and J by 0 bases, with 14 bases between the two germline ends. DNA for the CDR3: TGTGCCAGCAGCTCTGGGGGGAGGCCCTCCTACGAGCAGTACTTC. The encoded protein is CASSSGGRPSYEQYF.

The chain links TRBV5-1 to TRBJ2-3; maybe TRBD2 (6 bases). The CDR3 length is 15 residues. Germline CDR1 reads SGHRS; CDR2 reads YFSETQ. V lost 0 bases, J lost 0 bases, and 8 bases lay in between. The CDR3 reads CASSLGTTSTDTQYF. The CDR3, as DNA: TGCGCCAGCAGCTTGGGGACTACTAGCACAGATACGCAGTATTTT.

The chain recombines TRBV27 with TRBJ2-7, with 8 positions matching TRBD2. Losses at the gene ends were 4 bases for V and 3 bases for J; bases not matched to a gene: 8. This CDR3 comprises 15 residues. In germline, CDR1 is MNHEY, CDR2 SMNVEV (reference sequence). The CDR3 DNA reads TGTGCCAGCAGTTCCCTCGGGGGGGGCCTCTACGAGCAGTACTTC. Its translation is CASSSLGGGLYEQYF.

This chain's CDR3 is CASSLEGTGSPLHF. In nucleotides, the CDR3 is TGTGCCAGCAGCTTAGAAGGGACAGGTTCACCCCTCCACTTT. This chain uses TRBV7-9 with TRBJ1-6; 8 nucleotides match TRBD1. The CDR3 extends over 14 amino acids. Per the germline V gene, CDR1 is SEHNR and CDR2 is FQNEAQ (reference sequence). Trimming at V came to 1 base and at J to 9 bases, leaving 2 bases not matched to a gene.

The chain combines TRBV13 with TRBJ2-7; 7 positions match TRBD1. The CDR3 spans 13 residues. Looked up from germline, CDR1 is PRHDT and CDR2 is FYEKMQ (reference sequence). Germline trimming cut 3 bases from V and 2 bases from J; bases unmatched to any gene: 1. Here the CDR3 reads CASSFQGAYEQYF. DNA for the CDR3: TGTGCCAGCAGCTTCCAGGGGGCCTACGAGCAGTACTTC.

The chain combines TRBV24-1 with TRBJ2-7; tentative D call: TRBD1 (5 bases). The germline V and J ends were trimmed by 9 bases and 2 bases, with 7 bases remaining between them. The CDR3 is 11 residues long. From germline, CDR1 is KGHDR and CDR2 SFDVKD. In DNA form, the CDR3 reads TGTGCCACCTCGACAGCCTACGAGCAGTACTTC. It codes for CATSTAYEQYF.

The table lists this clone with a few counts. The chain joins TRBV28 to TRBJ1-3, with 8 bases matching TRBD1. The CDR3 totals 17 residues. V lost 3 bases, J lost 4 bases, and 11 bases stayed unmatched. CDR1 is MDHEN and CDR2 is SYDVKM in the germline V gene. The CDR3 loop reads CASSFRGRGREGNTIYF. The CDR3 nucleotides read TGTGCCAGCAGTTTTCGTGGCAGGGGGCGAGAAGGAAACACCATATATTTT.

The chain combines TRBV5-4 with TRBJ2-1, with TRBD2 matching over 14 bases. CDR1 and CDR2 from the germline V gene are SGHNT and YYREEE (reference sequence). The CDR3 loop spans 16 amino acids. The V segment lost 4 bases and the J segment 4 bases; nucleotides outside the gene matches: 4. The CDR3: CASSGTSGSRYNEQFF. The CDR3 nucleotides read TGTGCCAGCAGCGGGACTAGCGGGAGTAGGTACAATGAGCAGTTCTTC.

This clone was recorded only once. The chain has TRBV19 and TRBJ1-5, with TRBD1 as a possible D gene (6 bases). The ends were cut back, 3 bases at V and 5 bases at J, with 14 bases in the middle. Germline CDR1 and CDR2: LNHDA and SQIVND (reference sequence). This CDR3 region has 15 residues. This CDR3 reads CASSIEQGVYQPQHF. The CDR3 region has the DNA TGTGCCAGTAGTATCGAACAGGGTGTCTATCAGCCCCAGCATTTT. The whole variable domain, remainder taken from reference TRBV19 and TRBJ1-5, is DGGITQSPKYLFRKEGQNVTLSCEQNLNHDAMYWYRQDPGQGLRLIYYSQIVNDFQKGDIAEGYSVSREKKESFPLTVTSAQKNPTAFYLCASSIEQGVYQPQHFGDGTRLSIL.

This clone showed up just a few times. The gene calls are TRBV28 and TRBJ2-1, with D maybe TRBD2 (6 bases). Trimming left V 5 bases short and J 3 bases short, with 17 bases between. This CDR3 is built from 16 residues. CDR1 is MDHEN and CDR2 is SYDVKM in the germline V gene. The CDR3: CASSPQRGELYNEQFF. CDR3 nucleotide sequence: TGTGCCAGCAGTCCCCAACGCGGGGAACTCTACAATGAGCAGTTCTTC.

The chain joins TRBV19 to TRBJ2-1; TRBD2 agrees at 14 bases. CDR3 size: 19 residues. The germline V gene has CDR1 LNHDA and CDR2 SQIVND (reference sequence). J lost 4 bases, V lost 5 bases, and 13 bases had no gene match. The CDR3 DNA sequence: TGTGCCAGTAGTCTTCAGGGACTAGCGGGAGTTAGACCATACAATGAGCAGTTCTTC. Translating it yields CASSLQGLAGVRPYNEQFF.

J is TRBJ2-2 and V is TRBV9; possible D gene TRBD2, 6 bases. The CDR3 has 17 residues. Trimming removed 0 bases from V and 5 bases from J, with 17 bases in between. Per the germline V gene, CDR1 is SGDLS and CDR2 is YYNGEE. The CDR3: CASSVVSGTLGTGELFF. The CDR3 DNA reads as TGTGCCAGCAGCGTAGTCTCCGGGACTCTTGGAACCGGGGAGCTGTTTTTT.

This chain joins TRBV6-5 and TRBJ1-6; a weak D match, TRBD1 (6 bases). Trimming left V 6 bases short and J 6 bases short, with 15 bases between. CDR1 MNHEY and CDR2 SVGAGI come from the germline V gene. This CDR3 has 15 residues. The CDR3, as DNA: TGTGCCAGCAGAGAGGACAGAAGATCTAATTCACCCCTCCACTTT. Encoded protein: CASREDRRSNSPLHF.

The gene calls are TRBV19 and TRBJ2-2; 15 bases align to TRBD2. Per germline, CDR1 LNHDA and CDR2 SQIVND (reference sequence). The CDR3 has 18 amino acids. J gave up 0 bases and V 7 bases, and 6 bases lay outside the gene matches. The CDR3: CASIAGTSGRTNTGELFF. The CDR3 bases are TGTGCCAGTATCGCCGGGACTAGCGGGAGGACGAACACCGGGGAGCTGTTTTTT. Together with reference TRBV19 and TRBJ2-2, the CDR3 gives the full variable domain: DGGITQSPKYLFRKEGQNVTLSCEQNLNHDAMYWYRQDPGQGLRLIYYSQIVNDFQKGDIAEGYSVSREKKESFPLTVTSAQKNPTAFYLCASIAGTSGRTNTGELFFGEGSRLTVL.

The chain joins TRBV9 to TRBJ2-5; D gene uncertain. Deletions cut 4 bases from V and 1 base from J, with 11 bases between. The CDR3 runs 14 residues. Germline lookup yields CDR1 SGDLS and CDR2 YYNGEE. For the CDR3, the DNA is TGTGCCAGCAGCTTAGGTCCAGTCCAAGAGACCCAGTACTTC. Protein product: CASSLGPVQETQYF.

This clone was observed a handful of times. The V gene is TRBV5-5, the J gene TRBJ1-1, with TRBD1 matching 8 bases. V lost 1 base to trimming and J lost 5 bases; unmatched junction nucleotides: 7. The germline V gene encodes CDR1 SGHKS and CDR2 YYEKEE (reference sequence). The CDR3 is 15 residues long. The CDR3 loop is CASSLLGQGATEAFF. In nucleotides, the CDR3 is TGTGCCAGCAGCTTGTTAGGGCAGGGGGCTACTGAAGCTTTCTTT.

The genes are TRBV29-1 and TRBJ2-5; TRBD1 aligns across 7 bases. Germline CDR1 SQVTM, CDR2 ANQGSEA. The CDR3 length is 13 residues. The V and J ends lost 5 bases and 3 bases, in that order; junction bases with no gene match: 6. The CDR3 region has the DNA TGCAGCGTTTTTCGGGACAGAAAAGAGACCCAGTACTTC. Amino acid sequence: CSVFRDRKETQYF.

The chain joins TRBV6-6 to TRBJ1-6, with 8 bases fitting TRBD1. V lost 0 bases to trimming and J lost 9 bases; unmatched junction nucleotides: 7. Germline values: CDR1 MNHNY, CDR2 SVGAGI (reference sequence). This CDR3 has 16 residues. DNA for the CDR3: TGTGCCAGCAGTTACTCGAGTCAGGGGGCGCCTTCACCCCTCCACTTT. Translating gives CASSYSSQGAPSPLHF.

V gene TRBV28 combines with J gene TRBJ1-5, with D possibly TRBD1 on 6 matching bases. Between the trimmed V and J ends, which lost 3 bases and 3 bases, there was a span of 15 bases. CDR3 size: 16 residues. From germline, CDR1 is MDHEN and CDR2 SYDVKM. As DNA, the CDR3 is TGTGCCAGCAGTTTTGGGTCTAAGGGGGTCAATCAGCCCCAGCATTTT. It is translated as CASSFGSKGVNQPQHF. Variable domain in full (rest from reference TRBV28 and TRBJ1-5): DVKVTQSSRYLVKRTGEKVFLECVQDMDHENMFWYRQDPGLGLRLIYFSYDVKMKEKGDIPEGYSVSREKKERFSLILESASTNQTSMYLCASSFGSKGVNQPQHFGDGTRLSIL.

The V and J genes are TRBV5-4 and TRBJ2-7; the D is unclear. The CDR3 is 16 residues long. Germline V CDR1 and CDR2: SGHNT, YYREEE (reference sequence). Trimming pared 0 bases from V and 0 bases from J, leaving 13 bases between. The CDR3 nucleotides are TGTGCCAGCAGCTTGGGTAGCCTTCAAACCTCCTACGAGCAGTACTTC. As protein: CASSLGSLQTSYEQYF.

The V call is TRBV28, the J call TRBJ2-7; tentative D call: TRBD1 (5 bases). The germline V gene encodes CDR1 MDHEN and CDR2 SYDVKM. V lost 3 bases, J lost 6 bases, and 15 bases lay in between. This CDR3 has 14 residues. CDR3 coding DNA: TGTGCCAGCAGTTTTTTTAAGGGGCAGGGCGAGCAGTACTTC. Its translation: CASSFFKGQGEQYF.

The rearrangement uses TRBV15 and TRBJ2-7; 9 positions match TRBD1. The J segment lost 0 bases and the V segment lost 0 bases, leaving 12 bases of the junction unmatched. The germline V gene has CDR1 LNHNV and CDR2 YYDKDF (reference sequence). The CDR3 totals 19 residues. The chain's CDR3 is CATSRDGGQGLASSYEQYF. In DNA form, the CDR3 reads TGTGCCACCAGCAGAGATGGGGGACAGGGCTTGGCGAGCTCCTACGAGCAGTACTTC.

The chain recombines TRBV7-2 with TRBJ1-3; no firm D call. V lost 11 bases, J lost 2 bases, and 13 bases lay in between. The CDR3 has 13 amino acids. Germline loops: CDR1 SGHTA, CDR2 FQGNSA. The DNA for the CDR3 is TGTGCCGTCTCCGGGTTCCCTGGAAACACCATATATTTT. Residues: CAVSGFPGNTIYF.

The J gene is TRBJ1-2, the V gene TRBV27, with TRBD1 identical over 8 bases. This CDR3 is 15 amino acids long. Germline CDR1 and CDR2: MNHEY and SMNVEV (reference sequence). The J segment lost 0 bases and the V segment lost 5 bases, leaving 5 bases of the junction unmatched. This CDR3 reads CASSPWDRPNYGYTF. CDR3 bases: TGTGCCAGCAGTCCCTGGGACAGGCCTAACTATGGCTACACCTTC.

CDR3 sequence: CASIGGSSYNEQFF. The CDR3 DNA sequence: TGTGCCAGCATCGGCGGCAGCTCCTACAATGAGCAGTTCTTC. The rearrangement links TRBV2 to TRBJ2-1; D ambiguous. Germline V gene lookup returns CDR1 SNHLY and CDR2 FYNNEI. Trimming took off 7 bases at V and 0 bases at J, with 10 bases between the two ends. There are 14 residues in the CDR3.

V and J are TRBV4-2 and TRBJ2-3; a weak D match, TRBD2 (7 bases). The CDR3 is 19 residues long. Germline lookup yields CDR1 LGHNA and CDR2 YNFKEQ. Trimming stripped 0 bases from V and 3 bases from J, with 22 bases between. Here the CDR3 DNA reads TGTGCCAGCAGCCAAGAATGGGGGCGGGGGAGCGGGACGACAGATACGCAGTATTTT. It is translated as CASSQEWGRGSGTTDTQYF.

This clone was detected only a few times. V and J are TRBV30 and TRBJ1-1; TRBD1 aligns across 7 bases. The CDR3 has 13 amino acids. V lost 5 bases to trimming and J lost 5 bases; unmatched junction nucleotides: 8. Germline values: CDR1 GTSNPN, CDR2 SVGIG (reference sequence). CDR3 sequence reads: CAWGTGVGTEAFF. CDR3 sequence (DNA): TGTGCCTGGGGTACAGGGGTGGGGACTGAAGCTTTCTTT.